This T cell receptor beta chain was retrieved from a study of CD8 T cells in Susac syndrome (dated by TCRdb to between 2017 and 2020). Regarding the research as a whole: Repertoire sequencing was used to test whether CD8+ T cell activation and differentiation in Susac syndrome was antigen driven. CD8+ T cell repertoire clonality was compared between some 13 healthy donors, some 14 Susac syndrome patients and around 15 multiple sclerosis patients. What the work shows at the level of the full study, not this receptor alone: The TCR sequencing and HLA analysis was acknowledged to have included a relatively small number of individuals.

High-throughput TCR beta sequencing profiled peripheral blood CD8+ and CD4+ T cells from healthy donors, Susac syndrome patients and multiple sclerosis patients. Multiple sclerosis controls were treatment-naive patients with stable or active relapsing-remitting disease fulfilling revised McDonald criteria. CD8+ TEMRA cells were enriched by FACS, while bulk CD8+ and CD4+ T cells were purified by magnetic negative isolation. Blood was collected in EDTA tubes and processed within 24 hours, with PBMCs isolated through density gradient centrifugation. PBMCs intended for TCR sequencing were frozen in liquid nitrogen and were later thawed in a 37 degrees C water bath. Purity of sorted or isolated CD4+, CD8+ and CD8+ TEMRA cells was at least 90%. In this sample, this clonotype turned up once. This receptor's antigen is unknown. Per-base quality was not reported, and no clone a single base away is much larger than it. Support from one read is weak.

RNA was extracted using the RNeasy kit, and roughly 0.5 to 1 microgram was reverse transcribed with random hexamers. TCR beta CDR3 regions were amplified with the immunoSEQ multiplex PCR assay covering 54 Vbeta and 13 Jbeta segments. To correct PCR amplification bias, a synthetic template baseline was used for both primer optimization and computational correction. The authors processed their data as follows. Only productive sequences were kept, with reads annotated to V, D and J genes according to IMGT and analyzed in immunoSEQ Analyzer. Clonality was calculated as one minus the Shannon entropy normalized by log2 of the number of productive unique sequences. For each patient and control, public and private clones were evaluated within the 100 most prevalent clones. A clone was defined as Susac-specific if it was absent from the healthy and MS cohorts, from more than 850 published viral clones and from other ImmuneACCESS disease sequences. In-frame beta chains were kept once TCRdb had trimmed the public reads at Q25 with fastp and called clones with MiXCR. Entries that share a CDR3 protein sequence are merged under the most common genes and DNA. Clone size and V and J calls follow TCRdb, not the original study. The sample table holds 45,000 to 60,000 distinct CDR3 sequences, of which approximately 93% were seen once. The ten largest account for 0.4% to 0.65% of the sample.

CDR1 is given as SQVTM and CDR2 as ANQGSEA, both from the germline V gene. The trim is 5 bases for V and 3 bases for J, with a gap of 19 bases between the germline ends. The CDR3 starts with the cysteine, ends with the phenylalanine, and has 16 residues. Only the CDR3 portion is preserved as DNA: 48 bases, with reading frame beginning at the first base. The sequencing sample was made of CD8+ T cells from PBMCs. The TCR was taken from a human donor with multiple sclerosis. The chain is made from TRBV29-1 and TRBJ2-2; the D gene is perhaps TRBD1 or TRBD2, each of them matching over 5 bases. Read as DNA, the sequence is TGCAGCGTTACCGGGACGAACTTTCATTACACCGGGGAGCTGTTTTTT. This encodes CSVTGTNFHYTGELFF.